These T cell receptor beta chains were read from a single sample in a study of Ad26.COV2.S vaccination and SARS-CoV-2 variants. Assay used: immunoSEQ multiplex PCR; TCRdb lists only in-frame clones, some missing. The sample has about 350,000 clones; roughly 84% are singletons. This sample comprised peripheral blood, obtained in a trial of Ad26.COV2.S vaccine versus placebo. The receptors shown here come from a person aged 18-65 years who received the Ad26.COV2.S COVID-19 vaccine or a placebo. The CDR3 runs from the conserved cysteine through the conserved F or W. A D gene is named only where the DNA matches it firmly. Expanded clones are given a class, and other clones once, few, many or no size at all.

D | J | size | V | length | DNA | CDR3
TRBD2 | TRBJ2-7 | . | TRBV7-2 | 17 | TGTGCCAGCAGCTTAGCGACTGCTAGCGGGGGGTTACACGAGCAGTACTTC | CASSLATASGGLHEQYF
. | TRBJ2-1 | once | TRBV11-2 | 12 | TGTGCCAGCAGCCCTCGCCCCGGGGCCCAGTTCTTC | CASSPRPGAQFF
. | TRBJ1-6 | . | TRBV5-1 | 16 | TGCGCCAGCAGCTTGGCGGGGAGCTCCTATAATTCACCCCTCCACTTT | CASSLAGSSYNSPLHF
TRBD2 | TRBJ2-1 | . | TRBV10-1 | 15 | TGCGCCAGCAGTGAAAGACGTGGGAGGGAAAATGAGCAGTTCTTC | CASSERRGRENEQFF
TRBD2 | TRBJ2-1 | . | TRBV3-1/TRBV3-2 | 17 | TGTGCCAGCAGCCTTCGCCTAGCGGGGGTTTCTGGGAATGAGCAGTTCTTC | CASSLRLAGVSGNEQFF
. | TRBJ1-1 | . | TRBV3-1/TRBV3-2 | 14 | TGTGCCAGCAGCCGTCGCGGGGCGTCCACTGAAGCTTTCTTT | CASSRRGASTEAFF
. | TRBJ2-1 | . | TRBV19 | 15 | TGTGCCAGTAGTACACTGACTAGTTCTTGGAATGAGCAGTTCTTC | CASSTLTSSWNEQFF
. | TRBJ1-3 | . | TRBV5-5 | 15 | TGTGCCAGCAGCCCTACAGGCAGCTCTGGAAACACCATATATTTT | CASSPTGSSGNTIYF
TRBD1 | TRBJ2-3 | . | TRBV7-9 | 15 | TGTGCCAGCAGTAGACAGGGGGCTAGCACAGATACGCAGTATTTT | CASSRQGASTDTQYF
. | TRBJ2-6 | . | TRBV29-1 | 14 | TGCAGCGTTCCGTCCGGCTCTGGGGCCAACGTCCTGACTTTC | CSVPSGSGANVLTF
TRBD1 | TRBJ1-1 | . | TRBV9 | 14 | TGTGCCAGCAGCGAGACAGGGGCGGACACTGAAGCTTTCTTT | CASSETGADTEAFF
. | TRBJ2-2 | . | TRBV2 | 13 | TGTGCCAGCAGTACACTCCTCGGCGGGGAGCTGTTTTTT | CASSTLLGGELFF
. | TRBJ1-1 | . | TRBV25-1 | 13 | TGTGCCAGCAAAGCCAAAAGTACTATGGAAGCTTTCTTT | CASKAKSTMEAFF
. | TRBJ1-5 | . | TRBV6-6 | 14 | TGTGCCAGCAGTTACGGGTCCGGGAATCAGCCCCAGCATTTT | CASSYGSGNQPQHF
. | TRBJ1-2 | few | TRBV5-4 | 11 | TGTGCCAGCAGCCCTTCCGGGGGGAACACCTTC | CASSPSGGNTF
TRBD2 | TRBJ2-5 | . | TRBV5-6 | 13 | TGTGCCAGCAGCACATCGGGGGGAGAGACCCAGTACTTC | CASSTSGGETQYF
TRBD2 | TRBJ2-7 | . | TRBV19 | 14 | TGTGCCAGTAGTATTAATGGCGGGAGGGTCCCGCAGTACTTC | CASSINGGRVPQYF
. | TRBJ2-7 | . | TRBV7-2 | 15 | TGTGCCAGCAGCTTAGCTGTCAGCCCGATTTACGAGCAGTACTTC | CASSLAVSPIYEQYF
. | TRBJ2-3 | . | TRBV5-4 | 16 | TGTGCCAGCAGCTTGGCAGGGTCAATAATGACGGGTACGCAGTATTTT | CASSLAGSIMTGTQYF
. | TRBJ2-7 | . | TRBV6-2/TRBV6-3 | 14 | TGTGCCAGCAGTTTCAGAGCTATCCTCAACGAGCAGTACTTC | CASSFRAILNEQYF
. | TRBJ2-5 | . | TRBV5-1 | 15 | TGCGCCAGCAGCTTGGTTAAGGATGGGATGGAGACCCAGTACTTC | CASSLVKDGMETQYF
TRBD1 | TRBJ2-3 | . | TRBV27 | 18 | TGTGCCAGCAGTTTATTAGGGGGATGGGACAGGGTTCCAGATACGCAGTATTTT | CASSLLGGWDRVPDTQYF
. | TRBJ1-2 | . | TRBV27 | 14 | TGTGCCAGCAGCTTCGGCGGTGGTACCTATGGCTACACCTTC | CASSFGGGTYGYTF
. | TRBJ2-6 | . | TRBV2 | 19 | TGTGCCAGCAGTGTGGGTTCGACAGGGAGGGACTCTGGGGCCAACGTCCTGACTTTC | CASSVGSTGRDSGANVLTF
TRBD1 | TRBJ2-7 | . | TRBV7-6 | 17 | TGTGCCAGCAGCTTAAATCCACCTGGGACAGTACCTCGGGAGCAGTACTTC | CASSLNPPGTVPREQYF
. | TRBJ1-5 | once | TRBV6-6 | 16 | TGTGCCAGCAGTCGTCGAGAAAGGGGGGCGAATCAGCCCCAGCATTTT | CASSRRERGANQPQHF
. | TRBJ2-5 | . | TRBV29-1 | 15 | TGCAGCGTTGAAGTTGCGGGACCAACGGAGGAGACCCAGTACTTC | CSVEVAGPTEETQYF
. | TRBJ2-2 | . | TRBV10-3 | 18 | TGTGCCATCAGTGCCCCAGCCACAGGGAATCCGAACACCGGGGAGCTGTTTTTT | CAISAPATGNPNTGELFF
. | TRBJ2-7 | once | TRBV29-1 | 10 | TGCAGCGTTTCGGCTGGAGAGCAGTACTTC | CSVSAGEQYF
. | TRBJ2-7 | . | TRBV4-1 | 14 | TGCGCCAGCAGCCAAGCGGTAACCAACTACGAGCAGTACTTC | CASSQAVTNYEQYF
. | TRBJ1-6 | . | TRBV3-1/TRBV3-2 | 15 | TGTGCCAGCAGCTCAAGTTGGGGACAAGATTCACCCCTCCACTTT | CASSSSWGQDSPLHF
. | TRBJ2-2 | . | TRBV18 | 16 | TGTGCCAGCTCACCACCAGACAGACCGAACACCGGGGAGCTGTTTTTT | CASSPPDRPNTGELFF
. | TRBJ2-2 | . | TRBV27 | 12 | TGTGCCAGTTCTAGGAACACCGGGGAGCTGTTTTTT | CASSRNTGELFF
TRBD2 | TRBJ2-7 | . | TRBV14 | 16 | TGTGCCAGCAGCCACGGGACTAGCGGGAGGGCCTACGAGCAGTACTTC | CASSHGTSGRAYEQYF
. | TRBJ2-5 | . | TRBV30 | 22 | TGTGCCTGGAGCGGTGATTTTTGGGGTGTTCCGGGGGCCGGGACGAATGTCGAGACCCAGTACTTC | CAWSGDFWGVPGAGTNVETQYF
TRBD2 | TRBJ2-7 | . | TRBV4-3 | 16 | TGCGCCAGCAGCCCTACCCGCGGGGGGGCATTTCACGAGCAGTACTTC | CASSPTRGGAFHEQYF
. | TRBJ1-5 | . | TRBV6-5 | 15 | TGTGCCAGCAGACGGACCGGGACTAATCATCAGCCCCAGCATTTT | CASRRTGTNHQPQHF
. | TRBJ2-2 | once | TRBV10-1 | 13 | TGCGCCAACCCGAATCATCCCCACGGGGAGCTGTTTTTT | CANPNHPHGELFF
. | TRBJ1-3 | . | TRBV6-5 | 14 | TGTGCCAGCACAGGCCTGAGCTCTGGAAACACCATATATTTT | CASTGLSSGNTIYF
. | TRBJ2-7 | . | TRBV5-1 | 16 | TGCGCCAGCAGTCTTGGGGGGACAGCTAAATCCTACGAGCAGTACTTC | CASSLGGTAKSYEQYF
. | TRBJ1-2 | . | TRBV6-2/TRBV6-3 | 15 | TGTGCCAGCAGTTACTCGAGTATGGTTCACTATGGCTACACCTTC | CASSYSSMVHYGYTF
TRBD1 | TRBJ2-3 | . | TRBV10-1 | 15 | TGCGCCAGCAGTGATCCCACAGGGGTCACAGATACGCAGTATTTT | CASSDPTGVTDTQYF
. | TRBJ1-6 | . | TRBV18 | 15 | TGTGCCAGCTCACCACCGTACAGCGGGAATTCACCCCTCCACTTT | CASSPPYSGNSPLHF
. | TRBJ1-2 | . | TRBV6-5 | 12 | TGTGCCAGCCAGGGGTGGGACTATGGCTACACCTTC | CASQGWDYGYTF
. | TRBJ2-5 | . | TRBV13 | 16 | TGTGCCAGCAGCTTCTCCGGGCACGGGGGGCGTGAGACCCAGTACTTC | CASSFSGHGGRETQYF